This T cell receptor beta chain was recorded in a study of siplizumab effects on memory and regulatory T cells. General study results and limits: The suppressive capacity of proliferating Tregs from siplizumab cultures remained unconfirmed. Reactions containing siplizumab showed mappable alloreactive CD4+ clones averaging 68.8% Treg-derived, versus 25% to 30% in controls. Among alloreactive clones, only a minor fraction mapped to unstimulated subsets. Memory cells seemed less diverse than naive T cells, which seemed major alloresponse contributors.

Germline V CDR1 and CDR2: SGHTA, FQGNSA. CDR3 size: 15 residues. Trimming removed 4 bases from V and 5 bases from J, with 17 bases in between. Note on this clone: Its matching antigen is unknown.

The repertoire was sequenced with immunoSEQ multiplex PCR; TCRdb's copy has only in-frame clones and lacks some. This table has about 100,000 clones, over 90% appearing once. The chain joins TRBV7-2 to TRBJ2-5; D possibly corresponds to TRBD2 (5 bases). The specimen was non-Treg CD4+ T cells sorted from blood. The clonotype was recovered from a human donor in good health. The CDR3 loop is CASSSSGRRGETQYF. The CDR3 DNA reads TGTGCCAGCAGCTCTTCTGGGCGGAGAGGGGAGACCCAGTACTTC.